This T cell receptor (beta chain) was found in a study of cytomegalovirus exposure and HLA in healthy donors. Background on the study: There were 117 million unique TCR beta sequences, drawn from 150 million to 200 million T cells, in an earlier analysis.

Study-level findings and limits: The study labeled more than 150 TCR beta chains cytomegalovirus-associated.

The CDR3 is 11 amino acids. The V and J ends lost 1 base and 5 bases respectively, with 4 bases between them. CDR1 and CDR2 (germline): SGHDT, YYEEEE. 13 Jbeta primers and 60 Vbeta primers were used for the PCR. Data came from immunoSEQ multiplex PCR; TCRdb stores just in-frame clones and leaves some out. The sample lists about 110,000 clones; 74% were seen once. As regards this clone: What it recognizes is unknown.

Sample: PBMCs. This chain connects TRBV5-6 to TRBJ2-7; no firm D call. The receptor was isolated from a young man in good health and CMV-seropositive. The CDR3 reads CASSLHNEQYF. DNA for the CDR3: TGTGCCAGCAGCTTGCACAACGAGCAGTACTTC.